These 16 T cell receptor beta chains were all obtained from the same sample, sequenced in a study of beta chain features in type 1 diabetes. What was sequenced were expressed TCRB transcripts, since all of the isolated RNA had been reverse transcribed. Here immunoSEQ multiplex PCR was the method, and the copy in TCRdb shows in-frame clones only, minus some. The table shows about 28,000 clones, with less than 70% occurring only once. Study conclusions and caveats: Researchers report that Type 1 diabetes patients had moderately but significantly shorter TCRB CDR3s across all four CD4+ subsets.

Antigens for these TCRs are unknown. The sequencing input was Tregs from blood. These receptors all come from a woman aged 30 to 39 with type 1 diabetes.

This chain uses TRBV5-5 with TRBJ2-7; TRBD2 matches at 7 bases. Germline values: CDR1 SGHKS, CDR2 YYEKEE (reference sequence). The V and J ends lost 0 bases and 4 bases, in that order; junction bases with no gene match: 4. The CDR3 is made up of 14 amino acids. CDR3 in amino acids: CASSLVGREYEQYF. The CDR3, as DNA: TGTGCCAGCAGCTTGGTTGGGCGGGAGTACGAGCAGTACTTC.

Here the CDR3 DNA reads TGTGCCAGCAGTTCTGGACAAGTGGGGGGGGTCTACGAGCAGTACTTC. This codes for CASSSGQVGGVYEQYF. The chain joins TRBV2 to TRBJ2-7; 7 bases line up with TRBD2. The V gene's germline CDR1 is SNHLY and CDR2 FYNNEI. The CDR3 extends over 16 amino acids. After removal of 5 bases from V and 3 bases from J, the junction contained 13 bases not matched to a gene.

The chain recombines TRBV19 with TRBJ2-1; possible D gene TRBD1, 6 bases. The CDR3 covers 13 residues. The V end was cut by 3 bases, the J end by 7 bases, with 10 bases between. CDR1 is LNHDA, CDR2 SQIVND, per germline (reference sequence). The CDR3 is CASSISGENEQFF. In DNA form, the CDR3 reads TGTGCCAGTAGTATCTCAGGGGAAAATGAGCAGTTCTTC.

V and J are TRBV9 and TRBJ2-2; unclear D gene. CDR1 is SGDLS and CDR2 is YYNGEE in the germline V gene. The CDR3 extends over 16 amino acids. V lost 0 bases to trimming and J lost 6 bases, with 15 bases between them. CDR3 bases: TGTGCCAGCAGCGTAGACCCACACAGTTCGCCCGGGGAGCTGTTTTTT. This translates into CASSVDPHSSPGELFF.

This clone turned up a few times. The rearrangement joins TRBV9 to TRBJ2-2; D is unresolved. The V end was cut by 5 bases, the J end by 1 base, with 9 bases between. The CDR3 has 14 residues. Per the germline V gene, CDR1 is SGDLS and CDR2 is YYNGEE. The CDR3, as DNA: TGTGCCAGCAGGCCTACAGAGAACACCGGGGAGCTGTTTTTT. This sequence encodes CASRPTENTGELFF. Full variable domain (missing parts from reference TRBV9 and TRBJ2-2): DSGVTQTPKHLITATGQRVTLRCSPRSGDLSVYWYQQSLDQGLQFLIQYYNGEERAKGNILERFSAQQFPDLHSELNLSSLELGDSALYFCASRPTENTGELFFGEGSRLTVL.

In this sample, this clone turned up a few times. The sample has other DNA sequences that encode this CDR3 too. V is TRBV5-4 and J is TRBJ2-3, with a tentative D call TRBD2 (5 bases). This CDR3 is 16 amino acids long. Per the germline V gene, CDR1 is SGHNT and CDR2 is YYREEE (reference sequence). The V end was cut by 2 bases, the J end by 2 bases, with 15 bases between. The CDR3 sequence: CASSLKLDSNTDTQYF. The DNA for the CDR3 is TGTGCCAGCAGCTTAAAACTGGACTCGAACACAGATACGCAGTATTTT.

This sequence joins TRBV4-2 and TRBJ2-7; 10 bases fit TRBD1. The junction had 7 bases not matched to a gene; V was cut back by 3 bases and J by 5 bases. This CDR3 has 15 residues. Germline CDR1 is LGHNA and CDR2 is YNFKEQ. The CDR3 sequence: CASSQPGQGKDEQYF. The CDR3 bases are TGTGCCAGCAGCCAGCCGGGACAGGGGAAGGACGAGCAGTACTTC.

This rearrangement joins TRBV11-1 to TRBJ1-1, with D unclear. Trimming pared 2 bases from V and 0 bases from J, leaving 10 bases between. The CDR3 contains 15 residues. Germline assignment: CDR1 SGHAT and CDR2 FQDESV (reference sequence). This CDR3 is CASSLSVALNTEAFF. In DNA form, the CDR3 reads TGTGCCAGCAGCTTATCAGTCGCTTTGAACACTGAAGCTTTCTTT. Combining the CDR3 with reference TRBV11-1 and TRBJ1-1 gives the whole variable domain EAEVAQSPRYKITEKSQAVAFWCDPISGHATLYWYRQILGQGPELLVQFQDESVVDDSQLPKDRFSAERLKGVDSTLKIQPAELGDSAMYLCASSLSVALNTEAFFGQGTRLTVV.

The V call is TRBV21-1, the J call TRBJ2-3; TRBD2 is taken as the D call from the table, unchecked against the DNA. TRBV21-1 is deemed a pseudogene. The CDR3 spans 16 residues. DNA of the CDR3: TGTGCCAGCAGCACCCCTTTTTTGGCGGGCACAGATACGCAGTATTTT. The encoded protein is CASSTPFLAGTDTQYF.

The CDR3 region has the DNA TGTGCCAGCAGTGATGGAGGGGCCCAGTACTTC. As protein: CASSDGGAQYF. The chain combines TRBV2 with TRBJ2-5; weak D call: TRBD2 (6 bases). Germline-derived CDR1 and CDR2 are SNHLY and FYNNEI. The ends were cut back, 3 bases at V and 9 bases at J, with 8 bases in the middle. The CDR3 runs 11 residues.

This CDR3 reads CASSPPGSEQYF. The CDR3 DNA follows: TGTGCCAGCTCACCACCAGGGAGCGAGCAGTACTTC. The rearrangement joins TRBV18 to TRBJ2-7, with a possible D match to TRBD2 (5 bases). Germline CDR1 reads KGHSH; CDR2 reads LQKENI. V dropped 0 bases and J dropped 6 bases, with 6 bases sitting between them. The CDR3 extends over 12 amino acids.

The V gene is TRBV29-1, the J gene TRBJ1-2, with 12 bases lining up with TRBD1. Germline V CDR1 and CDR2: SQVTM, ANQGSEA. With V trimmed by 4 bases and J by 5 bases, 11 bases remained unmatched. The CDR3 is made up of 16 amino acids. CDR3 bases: TGCAGCGTTGTCGACACGGGGACAGGGGGCGTGTATGGCTACACCTTC. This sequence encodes CSVVDTGTGGVYGYTF.

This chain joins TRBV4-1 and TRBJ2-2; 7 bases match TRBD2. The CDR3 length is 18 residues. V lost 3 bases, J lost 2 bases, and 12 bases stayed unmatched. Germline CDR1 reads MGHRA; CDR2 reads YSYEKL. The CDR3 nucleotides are TGCGCCAGCAGCCAGGCGAGTGGGGACTACTCTAACACCGGGGAGCTGTTTTTT. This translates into CASSQASGDYSNTGELFF.

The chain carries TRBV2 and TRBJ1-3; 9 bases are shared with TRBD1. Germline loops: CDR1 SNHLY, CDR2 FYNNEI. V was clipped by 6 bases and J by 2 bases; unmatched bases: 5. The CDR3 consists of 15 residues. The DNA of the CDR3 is TGTGCCAGCAGAATTGGGACAGGGACTGGAAACACCATATATTTT. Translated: CASRIGTGTGNTIYF.

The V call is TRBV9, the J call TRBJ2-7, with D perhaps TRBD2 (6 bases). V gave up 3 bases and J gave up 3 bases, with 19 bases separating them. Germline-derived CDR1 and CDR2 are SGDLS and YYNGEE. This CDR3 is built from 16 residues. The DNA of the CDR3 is TGTGCCAGCAGCGCGACCGTACTAGCAGAAGGCTACGAGCAGTACTTC. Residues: CASSATVLAEGYEQYF.

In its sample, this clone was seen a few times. The CDR3 loop reads CASNGRGLETQYF. The DNA for the CDR3 is TGTGCCAGCAACGGCAGGGGGCTGGAGACCCAGTACTTC. The rearrangement uses TRBV28 and TRBJ2-5; 8 nucleotides agree with TRBD1. The CDR3 extends over 13 amino acids. Germline CDR1 and CDR2: MDHEN and SYDVKM. V shed 7 bases and J 5 bases; nucleotides not matched to a gene: 6.